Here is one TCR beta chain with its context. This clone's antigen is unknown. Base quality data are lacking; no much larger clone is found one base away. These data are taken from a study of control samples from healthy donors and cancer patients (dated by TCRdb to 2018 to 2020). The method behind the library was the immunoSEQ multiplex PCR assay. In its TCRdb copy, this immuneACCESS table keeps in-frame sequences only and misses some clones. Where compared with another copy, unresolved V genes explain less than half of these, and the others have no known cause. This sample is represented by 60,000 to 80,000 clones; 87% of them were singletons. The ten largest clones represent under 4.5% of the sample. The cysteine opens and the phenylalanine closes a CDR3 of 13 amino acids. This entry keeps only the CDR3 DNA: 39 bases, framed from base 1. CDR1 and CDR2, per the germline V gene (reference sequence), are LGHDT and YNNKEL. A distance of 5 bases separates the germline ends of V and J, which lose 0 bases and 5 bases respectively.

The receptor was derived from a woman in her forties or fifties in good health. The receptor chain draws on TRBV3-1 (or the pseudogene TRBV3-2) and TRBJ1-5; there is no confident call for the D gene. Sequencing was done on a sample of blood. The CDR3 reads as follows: CASSQDLDQPQHF. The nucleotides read TGTGCCAGCAGCCAAGATCTGGATCAGCCCCAGCATTTT.